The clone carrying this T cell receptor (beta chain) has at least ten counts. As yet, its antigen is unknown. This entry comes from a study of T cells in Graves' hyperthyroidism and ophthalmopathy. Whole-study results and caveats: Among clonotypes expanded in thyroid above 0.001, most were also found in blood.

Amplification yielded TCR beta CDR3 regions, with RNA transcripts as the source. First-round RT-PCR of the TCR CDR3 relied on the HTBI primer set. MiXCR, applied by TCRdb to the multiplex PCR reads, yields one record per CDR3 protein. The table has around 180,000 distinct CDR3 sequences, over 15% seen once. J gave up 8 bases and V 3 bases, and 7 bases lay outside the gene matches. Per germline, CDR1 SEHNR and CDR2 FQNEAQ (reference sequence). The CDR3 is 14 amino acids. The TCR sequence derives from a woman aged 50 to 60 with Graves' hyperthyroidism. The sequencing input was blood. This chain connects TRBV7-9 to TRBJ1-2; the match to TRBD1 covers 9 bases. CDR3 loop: CASSFLGQGRGYTF. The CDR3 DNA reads TGTGCCAGCAGCTTTTTAGGACAGGGGCGCGGCTACACCTTC.